The table lists the clone carrying this T cell receptor (beta chain) with many counts. Its antigen is not identified. TCRdb reprocessed the PCR reads via MiXCR and lists one record per CDR3 protein. The table shows approximately 500,000 distinct CDR3 sequences, with around a fifth occurring only once. The entry originates in a study of molecular identifiers for immune sequencing clone quantification. Study background: In replicates, RNA from approximately 20,000 or 100,000 naive CD8 cells was divided five ways and four parts were sequenced. General study points: Highly expanded clone sizes could be underestimated by identical TCR molecules that share a barcode.

Source material for naive CD8 libraries was roughly 20,000 to 1,100,000 sorted cells, with 10%, 30% or 50% RNA. This CDR3 region has 13 residues. The germline gives CDR1 SNHLY, CDR2 FYNNEI. Trimming stripped 3 bases from V and 5 bases from J, with 11 bases between. This sequence joins TRBV2 and TRBJ2-7; possibly TRBD1 or TRBD2 for D (6 bases each). Material: naive CD8+ T cells from blood, with Jurkat cell RNA spiked in. Regarding subset: FACS-sorted CD8+CD4-CCR7+CD45RA+ naive T cells. This receptor was identified in a human donor in good health. Some libraries in this study had Jurkat cell RNA spiked in. The CDR3 coding sequence is TGTGCCAGCAGTGAGTCGGGGGCCGACGAGCAGTACTTC. It yields the protein CASSESGADEQYF.